Reported below is one T cell receptor beta chain. This sample stems from a study of cytomegalovirus exposure and HLA in healthy donors. With 0 bases removed from V and 6 bases from J, the gap between germline ends came to 8 bases. Germline V gene sequence: CDR1 SGHNT, CDR2 YENEEA. The CDR3 contains 14 residues. Primers: 60 Vbeta forward and 13 Jbeta reverse. Sequenced by immunoSEQ multiplex PCR; TCRdb stores in-frame clones only, minus some. The sample consists of around 150,000 clones, roughly 73% of them appearing once. Sequences were obtained from PBMCs. This TCR was recovered from a woman between 40 and 55 years old in good health and CMV-seropositive. The chain couples TRBV11-3 to TRBJ2-2; D is possibly TRBD1 (5 bases). The CDR3 loop reads CASSLESRAGELFF. CDR3 nucleotide sequence: TGTGCCAGCAGCTTAGAGAGCAGGGCCGGGGAGCTGTTTTTT.